This record concerns one TCR beta chain sequence. This clonotype occurred many times. Its antigen specificity is not known. The record has no base qualities; no much larger clone is one base away. This entry belongs to a study of human T cells and chemical hapten exposure (dated by TCRdb to the early 2020s). With regard to the full study: For sensitization, 2% DPC in acetone was applied to a roughly 2 cm by roughly 2 cm area of upper inner arm skin. Weekly therapeutic DPC doses were additionally applied to the scalp of patients throughout the roughly 25-week study period. The libraries were sequenced as a pool, and the TCR yield per sample differed mostly because of small variations in library volumes within the pool. In alopecia patients, the study followed how the peripheral blood TCR repertoire changed in vivo over primary and secondary sensitization to diphenylcyclopropenone (DPC), a hapten. Patch testing was performed on the upper back with Finn chambers containing 0.01% DPC, and the patch tests were scored after 6 days according to International Contact Dermatitis Research Group standards. Patient blood was sampled pre-sensitization (week 0) and at 2, 6 and about 24 weeks after DPC sensitization. About 30 alopecia patients provided blood for TCR sequencing at one to four time points (pre-sensitization, 2, 6 and 24 weeks). The mostly female patient cohort included alopecia areata with under or over 50% scalp involvement, alopecia totalis and alopecia universalis. What the work shows at the level of the full study, not this receptor alone: Expanded TCRs formed significantly more large CDR3 similarity clusters than pre-sensitization or healthy control sets, consistent with antigen-driven responses. After repeated subsampling, changes were observed in the strength of the expansion versus patch-test correlation and in the threshold at which the correlation became significant. Because every patient had alopecia, a presumed autoimmune disease, the patients' immune response might differ from that of healthy individuals. No change with DPC sensitization was found in the number of TCRs above 1 in 1000 frequency, and no evidence of global repertoire structure alterations was found. Patch test score was positively correlated with the number of PT1 expanded TCRs, with significance at thresholds 8, 16 and 32 but not at 4.

Spanning cysteine to phenylalanine, the CDR3 consists of 15 amino acids. CDR3 DNA is the only sequence kept; it has 45 bases, read in frame from the first base. CDR1 DFQATT and CDR2 SNEGSKA were looked up in the germline V gene (reference sequence). The junction carries 18 bases between V and J, which are trimmed by 4 bases and 3 bases respectively. The time point label, read with the paper, signifies: patch test 3, about 24 weeks after DPC sensitization. Sample treatment or condition, as interpreted from the label and publication: therapeutic diphenylcyclopropenone sensitization with weekly scalp DPC. At each patch-test visit, blood was drawn before the patch test was applied. To be eligible, patients had to be aged 18 to 70, diagnosed with alopecia and judged suitable for DPC therapy, while pregnant patients were excluded. Unfractionated whole blood was collected in Tempus Blood RNA tubes, and total RNA was extracted from that blood.

Receptor libraries were prepared by RACE. Sequencing relied on a NextSeq 500. Library preparation attached unique molecular identifiers to individual cDNA molecules for quantitative, reproducible TCR counting. From each blood RNA sample, both TCR alpha and TCR beta chains were sequenced. The paper's data handling went like this. A median of around 100,000 TCRs per sample was observed, with a range of about 23,224 to 690,600. V, J and CDR3 annotation of the TCR reads was carried out using the Decombinator software suite. To make PS versus PT1 abundance plots, every sample was subsampled to the same number of TCRs (28,000). TCRs were defined as expanded if absent before sensitization and observed at least eight times at the 2-week time point. TCRdb passed the public sequencing reads through fastp at Q25 and MiXCR, retaining productive beta sequences. Identical CDR3 protein sequences are pooled into one entry, listed with their most common genes and DNA. The V and J calls, along with clone size, are taken from TCRdb and not from the paper's own processing. Recorded for this sample are over 75,000 distinct CDR3 sequences; approximately 11% of them occurred a single time. In total, the top ten clones hold more than 1% of the sample.

The chain is made from TRBV20-1 and TRBJ1-2; matching of 6 bases hints at TRBD1 as the D gene. The sequence came from a woman in her thirties with alopecia areata. Some clones in this sample may be carry-over from other donors' samples. The sample was whole blood, taken in connection with sensitization to the hapten diphenylcyclopropenone (DPC). The CDR3 has the sequence CSANRPGGAYYGYTF. The DNA sequence reads TGCAGTGCTAACCGGCCGGGGGGGGCCTACTATGGCTACACCTTC.